Each of the 28 T cell receptor beta chains below was sequenced from the same sample in a study of blood T cell repertoires in COVID-19. Assay used: immunoSEQ multiplex PCR; TCRdb lists only in-frame clones, some missing. The sample includes around 200,000 clones, around 83% of them seen just once. The sequencing input was peripheral blood. The receptors originated from a woman aged 40 to 50 with acute or convalescent COVID-19.

V and J are TRBV5-4 and TRBJ1-2, with 12 bases identical to TRBD1. J gave up 7 bases and V 4 bases, and 5 bases lay outside the gene matches. CDR1 and CDR2 from the germline V gene are SGHNT and YYREEE (reference sequence). The CDR3 runs to 14 residues. CDR3 DNA: TGTGCCAGCAGCGTCGGGACAGGGGGCGTTGGCTACACCTTC. Protein product: CASSVGTGGVGYTF. The full variable domain, its missing parts supplied by reference TRBV5-4 and TRBJ1-2, is ETGVTQSPTHLIKTRGQQVTLRCSSQSGHNTVSWYQQALGQGPQFIFQYYREEENGRGNFPPRFSGLQFPNYSSELNVNALELDDSALYLCASSVGTGGVGYTFGSGTRLTVV.

This clone was detected only a few times. The V and J genes are TRBV6-5 and TRBJ1-2; D not resolved. The V and J ends lost 4 bases and 2 bases respectively, with 17 bases between them. The CDR3 sequence is 16 residues long. CDR1 is MNHEY and CDR2 is SVGAGI in the germline V gene. CDR3 nucleotide sequence: TGTGCCAGCAGTTCCCCCCGGGCGGGCTTGAACTATGGCTACACCTTC. Translating it yields CASSSPRAGLNYGYTF.

As DNA, the CDR3 is TGTGCCAGCAGGCATACTAGCGGGGGGGCTAACGAGCAGTACTTC. The encoded protein is CASRHTSGGANEQYF. The rearrangement uses TRBV6-5 and TRBJ2-7, with 13 bases identical to TRBD2. Per germline, CDR1 MNHEY and CDR2 SVGAGI. Trimming at V came to 6 bases and at J to 5 bases, leaving 7 bases not matched to a gene. The CDR3 totals 15 residues.

This chain connects TRBV29-1 to TRBJ1-2; D is unclear. V was shortened by 6 bases and J by 8 bases, with 10 bases between the two germline ends. CDR3 length equals 10 residues. Germline values: CDR1 SQVTM, CDR2 ANQGSEA. In nucleotides, the CDR3 is TGCAGCGTCTTCGAGTGGGGCTACACCTTC. Translated, it gives CSVFEWGYTF.

V is TRBV5-1 and J is TRBJ2-2; D might be TRBD2 (5 bases). The CDR3 length is 16 residues. The V gene lost 3 bases and the J gene lost 1 base, with 13 bases spanning the gap. Germline V gene sequence: CDR1 SGHRS, CDR2 YFSETQ. This CDR3 reads CASSSPIRENTGELFF. In nucleotides, the CDR3 is TGCGCCAGCAGCTCCCCAATCCGGGAGAACACCGGGGAGCTGTTTTTT. The full variable domain, with the rest looked up from reference TRBV5-1 and TRBJ2-2, is KAGVTQTPRYLIKTRGQQVTLSCSPISGHRSVSWYQQTPGQGLQFLFEYFSETQRNKGNFPGRFSGRQFSNSRSEMNVSTLELGDSALYLCASSSPIRENTGELFFGEGSRLTVL.

This chain links TRBV4-1 with TRBJ1-1, with D maybe TRBD1 (6 bases). Deletions cut 0 bases from V and 0 bases from J, with 11 bases between. The CDR3 consists of 16 residues. CDR1 and CDR2 from the germline V gene are MGHRA and YSYEKL. DNA of the CDR3: TGCGCCAGCAGCCAAGAACAACAGGGACTGAACACTGAAGCTTTCTTT. Its protein product is CASSQEQQGLNTEAFF.

V usage is TRBV5-6 and J usage is TRBJ2-3, with 9 bases lining up with TRBD2. J gave up 5 bases and V 4 bases, and 11 bases lay outside the gene matches. This CDR3 comprises 16 residues. The germline V gene has CDR1 SGHDT and CDR2 YYEEEE. Here the CDR3 DNA reads TGTGCCAGCAGCCCTCGGACTAGCGCCCTTCGAGATACGCAGTATTTT. As protein: CASSPRTSALRDTQYF.

This rearrangement joins TRBV28 to TRBJ2-1; D is possibly TRBD1 (6 bases). The CDR3 contains 14 residues. The germline V and J ends were trimmed by 0 bases and 5 bases, with 8 bases remaining between them. Germline values: CDR1 MDHEN, CDR2 SYDVKM. The CDR3 is CASSLWQGHNEQFF. CDR3 DNA: TGTGCCAGCAGTTTATGGCAGGGGCACAATGAGCAGTTCTTC.

This clone was found once. V is TRBV6-1 and J is TRBJ1-6; D not resolved. Trimming cost V 1 base and J 5 bases, with 6 bases left between them. The CDR3 is made up of 14 amino acids. The germline CDR1 and CDR2 sequences are MNHNS and SASEGT. The CDR3 bases are TGTGCCAGCAGTGAAGGAGTTAATAATTCACCCCTCCACTTT. It encodes CASSEGVNNSPLHF.

This chain joins TRBV28 and TRBJ2-5, with no clear D. The germline gives CDR1 MDHEN, CDR2 SYDVKM. This CDR3 comprises 15 residues. V lost 5 bases, J lost 4 bases, and 17 bases lay in between. CDR3 residues: CASSPRLWYGETQYF. Here the CDR3 DNA reads TGTGCCAGCAGTCCCAGACTGTGGTACGGAGAGACCCAGTACTTC.

This chain connects TRBV20-1 to TRBJ1-3, with D tentatively TRBD1 (5 bases). The length of the CDR3 is 11 residues. Germline loops: CDR1 DFQATT, CDR2 SNEGSKA (reference sequence). V lost 4 bases and J lost 7, with 8 bases in between. In DNA form, the CDR3 reads TGCAGTGCTACCCGGGGGAACACCATATATTTT. Protein sequence: CSATRGNTIYF.

The rearrangement links TRBV10-3 to TRBJ2-4; 9 positions match TRBD2. The CDR3 is 16 residues long. The V gene end was trimmed by 6 bases and the J gene end by 0 bases; junction bases not matched to a gene: 6. Germline-derived CDR1 and CDR2 are ENHRY and SYGVKD. The CDR3 here is CAISQTSGGAKNIQYF. CDR3 DNA: TGTGCCATCAGCCAGACTAGCGGCGGAGCCAAAAACATTCAGTACTTC.

The V gene is TRBV27, the J gene TRBJ2-6, with D unresolved. Germline CDR1 and CDR2: MNHEY and SMNVEV (reference sequence). V lost 3 bases and J lost 0, with 6 bases in between. The CDR3 runs 15 residues. Here the CDR3 reads CASSFSFSGANVLTF. The CDR3, as DNA: TGTGCCAGCAGTTTCTCGTTCTCTGGGGCCAACGTCCTGACTTTC.

The CDR3 here is CASSLGSWVNSYEQYF. The CDR3 nucleotides read TGCGCCAGCAGCTTGGGGAGCTGGGTTAACTCCTACGAGCAGTACTTC. V is TRBV5-1 and J is TRBJ2-7; D remains unclear. Germline CDR1 is SGHRS and CDR2 is YFSETQ. V lost 0 bases to trimming and J lost 0 bases, with 13 bases between them. The CDR3 loop spans 16 amino acids.

V and J are TRBV5-4 and TRBJ2-2; 8 bases fit TRBD1. CDR1 and CDR2 (germline): SGHNT, YYREEE (reference sequence). The CDR3 covers 14 residues. Trimming cost V 5 bases and J 6 bases; bases outside gene matches: 6. CDR3 coding DNA: TGTGCCAGCAGGTCGACAGGGGAGGCCGGGGAGCTGTTTTTT. Residues: CASRSTGEAGELFF.

The rearrangement joins TRBV25-1 to TRBJ1-2; 8 positions agree with TRBD1. After removal of 3 bases from V and 0 bases from J, the junction contained 6 bases not matched to a gene. The CDR3 has 16 residues. The germline V gene has CDR1 MGHDK and CDR2 SYGVNS. The CDR3 nucleotides read TGTGCCAGCAGTGAGGCCGGACAGGGCACTAACTATGGCTACACCTTC. This translates into CASSEAGQGTNYGYTF.

The CDR3: CASSRGGQGPSAGELFF. The CDR3 nucleotides read TGCGCCAGCAGCCGAGGAGGTCAGGGGCCCTCGGCCGGGGAGCTGTTTTTT. V and J are TRBV5-1 and TRBJ2-2; maybe TRBD1 (6 bases). V lost 4 bases and J 6 bases, leaving 22 bases between the germline ends. CDR1 and CDR2 (germline): SGHRS, YFSETQ. The CDR3 length is 17 residues. Full variable domain (rest looked up from reference TRBV5-1 and TRBJ2-2): KAGVTQTPRYLIKTRGQQVTLSCSPISGHRSVSWYQQTPGQGLQFLFEYFSETQRNKGNFPGRFSGRQFSNSRSEMNVSTLELGDSALYLCASSRGGQGPSAGELFFGEGSRLTVL.

Regarding this clone: In the same sample, other DNA sequences code for this CDR3. The chain joins TRBV2 to TRBJ2-2; TRBD2 is a possible D gene (7 bases). Trimming shortened V by 6 bases and J by 0 bases, and 14 bases separated the two germline ends. The CDR3 loop spans 16 amino acids. CDR1 is SNHLY, CDR2 FYNNEI, per germline. The CDR3 here is CASSERGAANTGELFF. DNA of the CDR3: TGTGCCAGCAGCGAACGGGGGGCAGCGAACACCGGGGAGCTGTTTTTT.

The chain joins TRBV13 to TRBJ1-5; D might be TRBD1 (5 bases). Per the germline V gene, CDR1 is PRHDT and CDR2 is FYEKMQ (reference sequence). V dropped 2 bases and J dropped 3 bases, with 8 bases sitting between them. The CDR3 has 14 amino acids. The CDR3 loop reads CASSLPGVNQPQHF. The CDR3 DNA sequence: TGTGCCAGCAGCTTACCGGGGGTCAATCAGCCCCAGCATTTT.

This chain uses TRBV3-1 (or the pseudogene TRBV3-2) with TRBJ1-1; D gene unclear. Germline V CDR1 and CDR2: LGHDT, YNNKEL (reference sequence). V gave up 1 base and J gave up 0 bases, with 9 bases separating them. The CDR3 runs 15 residues. CDR3 amino acids: CASSQGVHLNTEAFF. The CDR3 DNA follows: TGTGCCAGCAGCCAAGGCGTCCACTTGAACACTGAAGCTTTCTTT.

The chain is built from TRBV7-9 and TRBJ1-3; D perhaps matches TRBD1 (6 bases). Trimming pared 10 bases from V and 1 base from J, leaving 8 bases between. Germline CDR1 and CDR2: SEHNR and FQNEAQ (reference sequence). The CDR3 contains 12 residues. The CDR3 DNA reads as TGTGCCAATGGACAGTCTGGAAACACCATATATTTT. It translates to CANGQSGNTIYF.

As concerns this clone: Germline and junction disagree at one end, which may indicate a read error. This CDR3 is also generated by other DNA sequences in the sample. The chain combines TRBV3-1 (or the pseudogene TRBV3-2) with TRBJ1-5; no clear D. This CDR3 region has 13 residues. CDR1 is LGHDT and CDR2 is YNNKEL in the germline V gene (reference sequence). The CDR3 here is CASSQDHNQPQHF. As DNA, the CDR3 is TGTGCCAGCAGTCAAGACCACAACCAGCCCCAGCATTTT.

The CDR3 DNA reads TGTGCCAGCAGCCTCGAACCGGGACAGAGCTACGAGCAGTACTTC. It encodes CASSLEPGQSYEQYF. The chain uses TRBV28 and TRBJ2-7; 7 bases match TRBD1. The CDR3 loop spans 15 amino acids. Trimming took 6 bases from V and 3 from J; bases not matched to a gene: 11. CDR1 and CDR2 (germline): MDHEN, SYDVKM.

V is TRBV3-1 (or the pseudogene TRBV3-2) and J is TRBJ2-5; tentative D call: TRBD1 (6 bases). This CDR3 spans 15 amino acids. Trimming removed 4 bases at V and 5 bases at J, with 17 bases between. Germline loops: CDR1 LGHDT, CDR2 YNNKEL (reference sequence). This chain's CDR3 is CASSPYNRDLETQYF. Here the CDR3 DNA reads TGTGCCAGCAGCCCGTACAACAGGGACCTGGAGACCCAGTACTTC.

CDR3 DNA sequence: TGCGCCAGCAGCTTGGTTAGCGGGGCAGCCTACGAGCAGTACTTC. Residues: CASSLVSGAAYEQYF. The V and J genes are TRBV5-1 and TRBJ2-7; 8 bases agree with TRBD2. The CDR3 loop spans 15 amino acids. Germline V gives CDR1 SGHRS, CDR2 YFSETQ. The V gene end was trimmed by 0 bases and the J gene end by 2 bases; junction bases not matched to a gene: 4.

The V and J genes are TRBV5-1 and TRBJ2-3; possibly TRBD1 for D (6 bases). CDR1 SGHRS and CDR2 YFSETQ come from the germline V gene. The CDR3 runs 12 residues. V lost 7 bases and J 0 bases, leaving 6 bases between the germline ends. DNA for the CDR3: TGCGCCAGCGGACAGAGCACAGATACGCAGTATTTT. The encoded protein is CASGQSTDTQYF.

The gene calls are TRBV6-5 and TRBJ1-6; the D gene is possibly TRBD1 (6 bases). Deletions cut 4 bases from V and 10 bases from J, with 17 bases between. The CDR3 is 15 residues long. Germline values: CDR1 MNHEY, CDR2 SVGAGI. This CDR3 reads CASSSTGTVRSPLHF. The DNA for the CDR3 is TGTGCCAGCAGTTCCACAGGGACGGTTAGGTCACCCCTCCACTTT.

This chain joins TRBV7-9 and TRBJ1-1; 7 bases line up with TRBD1. V trimming: 1 base; J trimming: 0 bases; junction bases outside the gene matches: 2. Germline CDR1 SEHNR, CDR2 FQNEAQ (reference sequence). The CDR3 is 15 amino acids. CDR3 region: CASSLGGGVNTEAFF. The CDR3 nucleotides are TGTGCCAGCAGCTTAGGAGGGGGCGTGAACACTGAAGCTTTCTTT.